This paragraph covers one TCR beta chain sequence. These data are taken from a study of blood T cell repertoires in COVID-19. The repertoire was sequenced with immunoSEQ multiplex PCR; TCRdb's copy has only in-frame clones and lacks some. This sample yields roughly 200,000 clones, of which about 87% are seen a single time; approximately 6.2% belongs to the top ten. Germline CDR1 MNHEY, CDR2 SVGEGT. Trimming cost V 4 bases and J 4 bases, with 10 bases left between them. CDR3 length: 13 amino acids. The chain couples TRBV6-2 or TRBV6-3 to TRBJ1-1; D not certain. Sequencing was carried out using peripheral blood. This receptor was obtained from a man between 60 and 75 years old who had recovered from COVID-19. CDR3 in amino acids: CASSSGGSTEAFF. As DNA, the CDR3 is TGTGCCAGCAGTTCAGGAGGGAGCACTGAAGCTTTCTTT.